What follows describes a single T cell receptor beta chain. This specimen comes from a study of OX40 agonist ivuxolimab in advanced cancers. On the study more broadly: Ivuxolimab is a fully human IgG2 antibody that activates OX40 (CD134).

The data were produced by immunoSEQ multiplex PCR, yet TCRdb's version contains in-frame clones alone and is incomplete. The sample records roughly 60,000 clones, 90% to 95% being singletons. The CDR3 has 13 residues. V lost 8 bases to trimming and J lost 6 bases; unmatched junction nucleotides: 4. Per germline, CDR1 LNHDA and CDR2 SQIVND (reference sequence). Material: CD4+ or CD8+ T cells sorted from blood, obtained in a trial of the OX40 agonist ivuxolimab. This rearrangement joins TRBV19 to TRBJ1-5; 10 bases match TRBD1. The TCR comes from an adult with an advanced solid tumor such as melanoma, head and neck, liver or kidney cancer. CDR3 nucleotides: TGTGCCAGTCGGACAGGGGGTACTCAGCCCCAGCATTTT. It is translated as CASRTGGTQPQHF.